A selection of T cell receptor beta chains follows, all from one sample in a study of blood T cells in healthy people across ages. TCRdb fed the 5' RACE reads into MiXCR, producing one record per CDR3 protein. The data contain about 1.4 million distinct CDR3 sequences, 55% to 75% of them seen just once; the ten biggest clones take up 5% to 7%. The specimen was blood. Receptors were obtained from a man younger than 35 in good health. The CDR3 runs from the conserved cysteine through the conserved F or W. D genes are given only for firm matches. Where a row states a size, it is once, few, many or the class of an expanded clone; other rows omit it.

>TRBV7-9|NA|NA|TRBJ1-4
CASSHGPPQVLNEKLFF
TGTGCCAGCAGCCACGGGCCCCCACAGGTTCTCAATGAAAAACTGTTTTTT
>TRBV7-2|NA|NA|TRBJ2-2
CASRRLAGRNTGELFF
TGTGCCAGCAGAAGGTTGGCGGGGCGAAACACCGGGGAGCTGTTTTTT
>TRBV24-1|many|TRBD2|TRBJ2-5
CATSDRGTSGGQETQYF
TGTGCCACCAGTGATCGAGGGACTAGCGGGGGCCAAGAGACCCAGTACTTC
>TRBV7-2|NA|NA|TRBJ2-3
CASSRRSRFVGTDTQYF
TGTGCCAGCAGCCGCAGGAGCCGGTTCGTGGGCACAGATACGCAGTATTTT
>TRBV5-1|few|TRBD1|TRBJ2-7
CASSSWTGDPYEQYF
TGCGCCAGCAGCTCCTGGACAGGGGATCCCTACGAGCAGTACTTC
>TRBV15|NA|NA|TRBJ2-6
CATSSSPTRAGANVLTF
TGTGCCACCAGCAGTTCCCCGACTAGGGCCGGGGCCAACGTCCTGACTTTC
>TRBV9|NA|TRBD1|TRBJ1-1
CASSAGTGMGNTEAFF
TGTGCCAGCAGCGCCGGGACAGGGATGGGGAACACTGAAGCTTTCTTT
>TRBV20-1|NA|NA|TRBJ2-5
CSAESGHQETQYF
TGCAGTGCCGAGTCCGGACACCAAGAGACCCAGTACTTC
>TRBV11-2|NA|NA|TRBJ2-3
CANSLDEWLRTDTQYF
TGTGCCAACAGCTTAGATGAATGGCTCCGCACAGATACGCAGTATTTT
>TRBV7-2|NA|TRBD1|TRBJ2-7
CASSPRSMDRAVDEQYF
TGTGCCAGCAGCCCCCGGTCCATGGACAGGGCGGTTGACGAGCAGTACTTC
>TRBV7-2|once|NA|TRBJ2-4
CASSLAEGTKNIQYF
TGTGCCAGCAGCTTAGCGGAGGGAACCAAAAACATTCAGTACTTC
>TRBV9|NA|NA|TRBJ1-1
CASSAQGRPNTEAFF
TGTGCCAGCAGCGCGCAGGGTAGGCCGAACACTGAAGCTTTCTTT
>TRBV7-2|NA|NA|TRBJ2-7
CASSLAVNEQYF
TGTGCCAGCAGCTTAGCGGTTAACGAGCAGTACTTC
>TRBV6-5|NA|TRBD1|TRBJ2-6
CASRFQGVGANVLTF
TGTGCCAGCAGGTTCCAGGGGGTTGGGGCCAACGTCCTGACTTTC
>TRBV7-6|NA|NA|TRBJ2-1
CASSPPAAEYYNEQFF
TGTGCCAGCAGCCCCCCCGCGGCAGAATACTACAATGAGCAGTTCTTC
>TRBV7-2|NA|NA|TRBJ1-2
CASSSSLKQPAYTF
TGTGCCAGCAGCTCCAGCCTAAAGCAACCTGCCTACACCTTC
>TRBV20-1|once|TRBD1|TRBJ1-5
CSAQDIDRDNAGRHF
TGCAGTGCTCAGGATATTGACAGGGATAACGCAGGTCGGCATTTT
>TRBV27|NA|NA|TRBJ2-5
CASSELDPQETQYF
TGTGCCAGCTCCGAGCTTGACCCACAAGAGACCCAGTACTTC
>TRBV20-1|NA|TRBD2|TRBJ2-7
CSAERLASGSLLGEQYF
TGCAGTGCTGAGCGGTTAGCTAGCGGAAGCCTTTTGGGCGAGCAGTACTTC
>TRBV7-2|few|TRBD2|TRBJ2-7
CASSLVASGQDAFEQYF
TGTGCCAGCAGCTTAGTCGCTAGCGGGCAGGATGCTTTCGAGCAGTACTTC
>TRBV5-1|NA|NA|TRBJ2-5
CASSLRVDGTQYF
TGCGCCAGCAGCTTAAGAGTTGATGGGACCCAGTACTTC
>TRBV20-1|few|TRBD1|TRBJ2-7
CSARTGYYEQYF
TGCAGTGCGAGGACAGGGTACTACGAGCAGTACTTC
>TRBV10-3|NA|NA|TRBJ2-7
CAISESISHPEQYF
TGTGCCATCAGTGAGTCGATATCCCACCCCGAGCAGTACTTC
>TRBV20-1|NA|NA|TRBJ2-5
CSARPSHTYERYF
TGCAGTGCTAGACCGTCCCATACCTACGAGCGGTACTTC
>TRBV7-9|NA|NA|TRBJ2-1
CASSSPARGGDEQFF
TGTGCCAGCAGCTCACCGGCCCGTGGCGGGGATGAGCAGTTCTTC
>TRBV7-9|NA|NA|TRBJ2-1
CASSLEVGGATYNEQFF
TGTGCCAGCAGCTTAGAGGTTGGGGGGGCGACCTACAATGAGCAGTTCTTC
>TRBV12-3/TRBV12-4|once|TRBD1|TRBJ1-3
CASSPRGSFGNTIYF
TGTGCCAGCAGCCCCAGGGGGAGTTTTGGAAACACCATATATTTT
>TRBV6-5|NA|NA|TRBJ1-6
CASSDGTRNSPLHF
TGTGCCAGCAGTGACGGGACTCGTAATTCACCCCTCCACTTT
>TRBV20-1|NA|TRBD1|TRBJ2-7
CSALLQQGPAFEQYF
TGCAGTGCCCTCCTCCAACAGGGGCCGGCGTTCGAGCAGTACTTC
>TRBV24-1|few|NA|TRBJ2-3
CATSDLGSEPDTQYF
TGTGCCACCAGTGACCTAGGGAGCGAGCCAGATACGCAGTATTTT
>TRBV2|NA|TRBD2|TRBJ2-5
CASSLMTSGNGEQYF
TGTGCCAGCAGCCTGATGACTAGCGGGAATGGAGAGCAGTACTTC
>TRBV4-2|few|TRBD2|TRBJ2-5
CASSQDGTSGGTETQYF
TGTGCCAGCAGCCAAGACGGGACTAGCGGGGGTACAGAGACCCAGTACTTC
>TRBV29-1|few|NA|TRBJ1-2
CSVRGRAGYGYTF
TGCAGCGTGAGGGGCAGGGCGGGCTATGGCTACACCTTC
>TRBV6-5|few|NA|TRBJ2-2
CASSWTGANTGELFF
TGTGCCAGCAGTTGGACGGGGGCGAACACCGGGGAGCTGTTTTTT
>TRBV10-3|NA|NA|TRBJ1-4
CAIRDDLLATRNEKLFF
TGTGCCATCAGAGACGACCTTCTGGCAACCCGTAATGAAAAACTGTTTTTT
>TRBV7-2|NA|TRBD2|TRBJ2-1
CASSLVPSGGIDEQFF
TGTGCCAGCAGCTTAGTACCTAGCGGGGGGATCGATGAGCAGTTCTTC
>TRBV27|NA|TRBD1|TRBJ1-1
CASSSQGQGFEAFF
TGTGCCAGCAGTTCCCAGGGACAGGGCTTTGAAGCTTTCTTT
>TRBV15|NA|NA|TRBJ2-5
CATSRDNLEMEQYF
TGTGCCACCAGCAGAGATAATCTGGAAATGGAGCAGTACTTC
>TRBV4-2|few|NA|TRBJ2-3
CASSRDFSTDTQYF
TGTGCCAGCAGCAGGGATTTTAGCACAGATACGCAGTATTTT
>TRBV5-6|once|NA|TRBJ2-1
CASSLVQFNEQFF
TGTGCCAGCAGCTTGGTACAGTTTAATGAGCAGTTCTTC
>TRBV12-3/TRBV12-4|few|NA|TRBJ2-5
CASRSATDGETQYF
TGTGCCAGCAGATCCGCCACAGACGGGGAGACCCAGTACTTC
>TRBV13|many|NA|TRBJ2-7
CASSPGPNYEQYF
TGTGCCAGCAGTCCGGGACCAAACTACGAGCAGTACTTC
>TRBV29-1|many|TRBD1|TRBJ2-1
CSAHRGENNEQFF
TGCAGCGCCCACAGGGGAGAGAACAATGAGCAGTTCTTC
>TRBV10-1|NA|TRBD2|TRBJ2-7
CASSESMIAGEQYF
TGCGCCAGCAGTGAGTCGATGATAGCGGGGGAGCAGTACTTC
>TRBV2|NA|NA|TRBJ2-1
CASRGGASYEQFF
TGTGCCAGCCGTGGGGGCGCTTCTTATGAGCAGTTCTTC
>TRBV7-9|NA|TRBD2|TRBJ2-1
CASSHRGGSQETQFF
TGCGCCAGCAGCCACCGGGGGGGGAGTCAAGAGACCCAGTTCTTC
>TRBV11-2|NA|NA|TRBJ2-3
CASSFKRSLDTQYF
TGTGCCAGCAGCTTTAAGAGGAGCTTGGATACGCAGTATTTT
>TRBV4-1|NA|NA|TRBJ2-5
CASSPDQMGTQYF
TGCGCCAGCAGCCCCGACCAGATGGGGACCCAGTACTTC
>TRBV6-5|once|NA|TRBJ2-2
CASSLHQVAGELFF
TGTGCCAGCAGCCTCCATCAAGTGGCCGGGGAGCTGTTTTTT
>TRBV6-5|NA|TRBD1|TRBJ1-2
CASSSVYTGQGVGGYTF
TGTGCCAGCAGTTCGGTTTACACGGGACAGGGGGTGGGAGGCTACACCTTC
>TRBV6-5|NA|TRBD2|TRBJ2-2
CASSYLREGTGELFF
TGTGCCAGCAGTTACCTGCGGGAGGGCACCGGGGAGCTGTTTTTT
>TRBV29-1|NA|NA|TRBJ2-7
CSVEGGLRDDDDYEQYF
TGCAGCGTTGAAGGGGGTCTCAGGGACGACGATGATTACGAGCAGTACTTC
>TRBV7-6|NA|NA|TRBJ1-1
CACSSKQMNTEVFF
TGTGCCTGCAGCTCAAAACAGATGAACACTGAAGTTTTCTTT
>TRBV6-1|NA|TRBD1|TRBJ1-5
CASSDYPGQRQPQHF
TGTGCCAGCAGTGACTACCCGGGACAGAGACAGCCCCAGCATTTT
>TRBV24-1|few|NA|TRBJ2-5
CATSEQSWEETQYF
TGTGCCACCAGTGAACAATCTTGGGAAGAGACCCAGTACTTC
>TRBV24-1|NA|NA|TRBJ2-1
CATSDSAVTRYNEQFF
TGTGCCACCAGTGATTCCGCAGTAACCCGTTACAATGAGCAGTTCTTC
>TRBV28|few|NA|TRBJ2-7
CASSFSGGGYEQYF
TGTGCCAGCAGTTTTAGCGGTGGTGGCTACGAGCAGTACTTC
>TRBV18|once|NA|TRBJ1-2
CASSPLEASYGYTF
TGTGCCAGCTCACCATTAGAAGCATCCTATGGCTACACCTTC
>TRBV10-3|NA|NA|TRBJ2-3
CANAPGSADTQYF
TGTGCCAACGCCCCGGGGAGCGCAGATACGCAGTATTTT